This T cell receptor beta chain was captured by sequencing in a study of early stage breast cancer tumors. Across the whole study: Samples were sequenced at around 10-fold average coverage.

A single count supports this clone. Each sample had two DNA replicates, about 0.47 ug blood or around 1.4 ug tissue. The repertoire was sequenced with immunoSEQ multiplex PCR; TCRdb's copy has only in-frame clones and lacks some. The sample includes tens of thousands of clones, 72% of them seen just once. This CDR3 contains 14 residues. Trimming took off 1 base at V and 5 bases at J, with 12 bases between the two ends. Germline-derived CDR1 and CDR2 are SGHVS and FNYEAQ. Sequenced input: blood. The receptor comes from a person in their fifties or sixties with breast cancer. The chain uses TRBV7-6 and TRBJ2-7, with a possible D match to TRBD2 (6 bases). CDR3 sequence reads: CASSLDAGSDEQYF. The CDR3 DNA is TGTGCCAGCAGCTTAGACGCGGGGAGTGACGAGCAGTACTTC.